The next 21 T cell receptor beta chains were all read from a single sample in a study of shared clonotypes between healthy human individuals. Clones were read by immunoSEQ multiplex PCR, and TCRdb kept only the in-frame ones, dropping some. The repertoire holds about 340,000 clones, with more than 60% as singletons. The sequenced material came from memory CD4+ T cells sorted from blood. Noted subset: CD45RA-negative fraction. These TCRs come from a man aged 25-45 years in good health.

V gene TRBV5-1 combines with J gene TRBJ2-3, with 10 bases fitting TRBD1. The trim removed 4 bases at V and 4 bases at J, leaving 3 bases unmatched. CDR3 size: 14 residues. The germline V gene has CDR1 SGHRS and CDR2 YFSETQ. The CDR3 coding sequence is TGCGCCAGCAGCCGAGGACAGGGGGCAGATACGCAGTATTTT. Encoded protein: CASSRGQGADTQYF. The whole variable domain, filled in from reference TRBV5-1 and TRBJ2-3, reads KAGVTQTPRYLIKTRGQQVTLSCSPISGHRSVSWYQQTPGQGLQFLFEYFSETQRNKGNFPGRFSGRQFSNSRSEMNVSTLELGDSALYLCASSRGQGADTQYFGPGTRLTVL.

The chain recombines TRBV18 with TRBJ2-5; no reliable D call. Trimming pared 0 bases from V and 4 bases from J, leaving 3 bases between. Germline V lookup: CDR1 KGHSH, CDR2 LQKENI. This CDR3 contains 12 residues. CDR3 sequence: CASSPPTETQYF. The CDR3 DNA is TGTGCCAGCTCACCACCAACAGAGACCCAGTACTTC. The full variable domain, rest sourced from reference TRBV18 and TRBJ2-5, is NAGVMQNPRHLVRRRGQEARLRCSPMKGHSHVYWYRQLPEEGLKFMVYLQKENIIDESGMPKERFSAEFPKEGPSILRIQQVVRGDSAAYFCASSPPTETQYFGPGTRLLVL.

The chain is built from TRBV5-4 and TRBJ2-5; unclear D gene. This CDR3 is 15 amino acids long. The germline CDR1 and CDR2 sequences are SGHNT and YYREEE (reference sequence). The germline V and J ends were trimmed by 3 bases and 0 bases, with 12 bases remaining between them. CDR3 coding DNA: TGTGCCAGCAGCTCATATTTTGGCAACCAAGAGACCCAGTACTTC. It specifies CASSSYFGNQETQYF.

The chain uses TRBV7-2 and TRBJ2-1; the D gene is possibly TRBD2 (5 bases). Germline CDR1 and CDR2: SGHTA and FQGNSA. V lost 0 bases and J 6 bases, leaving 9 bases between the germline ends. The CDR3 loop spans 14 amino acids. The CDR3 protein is CASSLAADSNEQFF. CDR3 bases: TGTGCCAGCAGCTTAGCAGCGGATAGCAATGAGCAGTTCTTC.

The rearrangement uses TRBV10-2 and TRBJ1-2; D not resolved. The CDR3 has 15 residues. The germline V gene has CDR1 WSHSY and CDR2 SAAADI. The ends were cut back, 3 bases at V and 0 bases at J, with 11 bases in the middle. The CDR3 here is CASSDSRRTNYGYTF. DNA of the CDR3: TGCGCCAGCAGTGACTCCCGGAGAACTAACTATGGCTACACCTTC.

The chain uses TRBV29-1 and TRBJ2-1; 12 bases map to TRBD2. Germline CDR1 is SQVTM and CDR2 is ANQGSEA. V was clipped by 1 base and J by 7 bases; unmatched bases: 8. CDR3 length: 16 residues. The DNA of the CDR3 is TGCAGCGTTGAAGGTTTGACTAGCGGGAGTCTTAATGAGCAGTTCTTC. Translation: CSVEGLTSGSLNEQFF.

CDR3 residues: CASSFHTPGTDTQYF. For the CDR3, the DNA is TGCGCCAGCAGCTTTCACACCCCCGGCACAGATACGCAGTATTTT. The chain links TRBV5-1 to TRBJ2-3, with D hard to call. The CDR3 covers 15 residues. CDR1 and CDR2 (germline): SGHRS, YFSETQ. Trimming left V 2 bases short and J 1 base short, with 11 bases between.

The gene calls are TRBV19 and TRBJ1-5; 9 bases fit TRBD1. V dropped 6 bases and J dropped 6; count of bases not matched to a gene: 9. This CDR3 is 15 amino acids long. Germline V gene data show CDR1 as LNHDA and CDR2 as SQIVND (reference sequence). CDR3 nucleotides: TGTGCCAGTAGGACACAGGGGGCGGGCTCTCAGCCCCAGCATTTT. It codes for CASRTQGAGSQPQHF.

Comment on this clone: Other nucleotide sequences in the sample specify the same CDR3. This CDR3 reads CASSIGHTEAFF. The DNA for the CDR3 is TGTGCCAGTAGTATTGGGCACACTGAAGCTTTCTTT. The chain carries TRBV19 and TRBJ1-1; unclear D gene. The germline V and J ends were trimmed by 3 bases and 3 bases, with 5 bases remaining between them. The CDR3 totals 12 residues. Germline V gene lookup returns CDR1 LNHDA and CDR2 SQIVND (reference sequence).

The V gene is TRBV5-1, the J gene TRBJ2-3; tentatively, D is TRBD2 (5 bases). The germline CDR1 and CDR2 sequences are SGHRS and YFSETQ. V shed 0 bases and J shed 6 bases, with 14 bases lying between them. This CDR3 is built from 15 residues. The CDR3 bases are TGCGCCAGCAGCTTGGCCGGGGATCGCTGGGATACGCAGTATTTT. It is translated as CASSLAGDRWDTQYF.

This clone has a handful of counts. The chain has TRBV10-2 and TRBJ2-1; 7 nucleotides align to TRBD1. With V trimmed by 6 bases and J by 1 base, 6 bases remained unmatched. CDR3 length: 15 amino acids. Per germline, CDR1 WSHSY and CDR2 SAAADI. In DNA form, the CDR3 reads TGCGCCAGCAGGGTTACAGGGGTGTCCTACAATGAGCAGTTCTTC. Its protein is CASRVTGVSYNEQFF.

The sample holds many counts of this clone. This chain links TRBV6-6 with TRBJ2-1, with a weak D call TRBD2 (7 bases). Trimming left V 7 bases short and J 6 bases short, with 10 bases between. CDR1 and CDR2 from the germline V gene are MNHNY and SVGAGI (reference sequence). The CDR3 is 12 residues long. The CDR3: CASKGGANEQFF. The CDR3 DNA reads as TGTGCCAGCAAGGGGGGGGCCAATGAGCAGTTCTTC.

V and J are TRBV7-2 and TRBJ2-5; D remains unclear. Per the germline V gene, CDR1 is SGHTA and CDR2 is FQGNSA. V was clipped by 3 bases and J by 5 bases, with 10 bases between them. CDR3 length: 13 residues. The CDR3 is CASSLHPGETQYF. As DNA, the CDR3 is TGTGCCAGCAGCTTGCATCCTGGGGAGACCCAGTACTTC. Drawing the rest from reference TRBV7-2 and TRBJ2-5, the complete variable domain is GAGVSQSPSNKVTEKGKDVELRCDPISGHTALYWYRQSLGQGLEFLIYFQGNSAPDKSGLPSDRFSAERTGGSVSTLTIQRTQQEDSAVYLCASSLHPGETQYFGPGTRLLVL.

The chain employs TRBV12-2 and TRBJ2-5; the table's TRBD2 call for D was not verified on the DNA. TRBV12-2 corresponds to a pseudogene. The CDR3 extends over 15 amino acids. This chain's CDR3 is CASRNGTSGQETQYF. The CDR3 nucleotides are TGTGCAAGTCGCAACGGGACTAGCGGGCAAGAGACCCAGTACTTC.

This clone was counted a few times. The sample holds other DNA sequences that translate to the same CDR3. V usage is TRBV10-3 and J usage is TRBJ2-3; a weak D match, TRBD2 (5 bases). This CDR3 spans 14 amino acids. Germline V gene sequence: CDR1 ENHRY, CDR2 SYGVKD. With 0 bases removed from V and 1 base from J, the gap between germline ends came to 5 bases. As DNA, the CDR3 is TGTGCCATCAGTGAGTCTAGCGGCACAGATACGCAGTATTTT. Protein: CAISESSGTDTQYF.

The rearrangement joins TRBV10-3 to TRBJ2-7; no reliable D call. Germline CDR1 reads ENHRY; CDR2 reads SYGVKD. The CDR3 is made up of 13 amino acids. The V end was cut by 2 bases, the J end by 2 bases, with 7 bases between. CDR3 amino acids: CAISELGAYEQYF. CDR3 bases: TGTGCCATCAGTGAGCTCGGTGCCTACGAGCAGTACTTC.

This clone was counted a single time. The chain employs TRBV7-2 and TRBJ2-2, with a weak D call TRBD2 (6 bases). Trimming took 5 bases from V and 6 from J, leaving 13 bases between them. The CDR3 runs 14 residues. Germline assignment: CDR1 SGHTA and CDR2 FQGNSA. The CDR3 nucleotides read TGTGCCAGCAGCCCCGGCTGGGAGGCCGGGGAGCTGTTTTTT. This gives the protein CASSPGWEAGELFF.

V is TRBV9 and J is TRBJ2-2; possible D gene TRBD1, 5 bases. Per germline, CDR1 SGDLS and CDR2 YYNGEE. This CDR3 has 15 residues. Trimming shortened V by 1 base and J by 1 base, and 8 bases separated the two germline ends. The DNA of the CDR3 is TGTGCCAGCAGCGTAAGAGACAGGAACACCGGGGAGCTGTTTTTT. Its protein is CASSVRDRNTGELFF.

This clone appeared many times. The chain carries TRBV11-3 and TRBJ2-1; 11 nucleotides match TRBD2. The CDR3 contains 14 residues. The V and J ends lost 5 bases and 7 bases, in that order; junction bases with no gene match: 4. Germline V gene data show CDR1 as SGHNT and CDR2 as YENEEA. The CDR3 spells CASSPIAGGNEQFF. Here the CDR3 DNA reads TGTGCCAGCAGCCCTATAGCGGGAGGGAATGAGCAGTTCTTC.

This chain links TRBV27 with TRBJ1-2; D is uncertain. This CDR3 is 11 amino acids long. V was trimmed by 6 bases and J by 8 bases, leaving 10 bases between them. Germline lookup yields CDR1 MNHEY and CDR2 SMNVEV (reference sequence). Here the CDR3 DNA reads TGTGCCAGCAGGTGGGCGGGGGGCTACACCTTC. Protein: CASRWAGGYTF.

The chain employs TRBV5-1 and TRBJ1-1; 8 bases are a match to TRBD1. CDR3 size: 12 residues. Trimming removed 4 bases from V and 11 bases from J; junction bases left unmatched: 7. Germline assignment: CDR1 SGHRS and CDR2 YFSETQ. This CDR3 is CASSKDRVPAFF. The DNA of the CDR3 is TGCGCCAGCAGCAAGGACAGGGTCCCCGCTTTCTTT.